These 15 T cell receptor beta chains were all obtained from the same sample, sequenced in a study of Graves' ophthalmopathy and Graves' hyperthyroidism (dated by TCRdb to the late 2010s). For sequencing, an Illumina HiSeq 2000 was employed. For repertoire sequencing, the TCR beta CDR3 regions were amplified from RNA transcripts. A first-round RT-PCR used HTBI primers with the Qiagen OneStep RT-PCR kit, followed by a second-round multiplex PCR, size selection and purification. TCRdb redid the processing of the public reads, applying fastp at Q25 and MiXCR, and retained in-frame beta chains. Rows merge per CDR3 protein into single entries with the most common DNA and genes. For this sample the table gives around 670,000 distinct CDR3 sequences, of which roughly two fifths were detected only once. The top ten hold about 40% of the sample. The sequenced material came from peripheral blood. These receptors were obtained from an adult man with Graves' ophthalmopathy.

A few counts support this clonotype. This sequence joins TRBV28 and TRBJ1-2, with D possibly being TRBD1 (5 bases). With 7 bases removed from V and 3 bases from J, the gap between germline ends came to 18 bases. Germline-derived CDR1 and CDR2 are MDHEN and SYDVKM. The CDR3 consists of 15 residues. The DNA for the CDR3 is TGTGCCAGCACCGTCGGTGCAGGGACCCACTATGGCTACACCTTC. As protein: CASTVGAGTHYGYTF.

J is TRBJ1-5 and V is TRBV24-1, with 9 nucleotides matching TRBD2. Gene TRBJ2-3 matches the end of the DNA better, so the J call may be wrong. Germline CDR1 and CDR2: KGHDR and SFDVKD. The CDR3 contains 15 residues. The CDR3 DNA follows: TGTGCCACCAGTGTGGCTAGCGGGGGCACAGATACGCAGTATTTT. It specifies CATSVASGGTDTQYF.

This clonotype was detected only a few times. The chain joins TRBV6-1 to TRBJ1-3; no reliable D call. This CDR3 has 11 residues. Germline V gene lookup returns CDR1 MNHNS and CDR2 SASEGT. V was pared by 8 bases and J by 4 bases, with 6 bases between. The CDR3 sequence is CASHHGNTIYF. For the CDR3, the DNA is TGTGCCAGCCATCACGGAAACACCATATATTTT.

This clonotype was seen many times. The chain links TRBV5-5 to TRBJ1-5; tentatively, D is TRBD1 (5 bases). Between the trimmed V and J ends, which lost 3 bases and 0 bases, there was a span of 7 bases. CDR1 and CDR2 (germline): SGHKS, YYEKEE (reference sequence). CDR3 length: 14 amino acids. The CDR3 reads CASSWTRSNQPQHF. Written as DNA, the CDR3 is TGTGCCAGCAGCTGGACACGTAGCAATCAGCCCCAGCATTTT.

This clonotype was observed a few times. V is TRBV7-2 and J is TRBJ1-4; no clear D. Trimming stripped 5 bases from V and 1 base from J, with 11 bases between. The CDR3 covers 15 residues. Germline-derived CDR1 and CDR2 are SGHTA and FQGNSA. CDR3 amino acids: CASSPSQLTNEKLFF. CDR3 bases: TGTGCCAGCAGCCCTTCACAGCTAACTAATGAAAAACTGTTTTTT.

Concerning this clonotype: A much larger clone differs by one base, so this may be a read error. V is TRBV15 and J is TRBJ1-5, with D possibly being TRBD1 (5 bases). The CDR3 runs 13 residues. In germline, CDR1 is LNHNV, CDR2 YYDKDF (reference sequence). The CDR3 bases are TGTGCCACCGGCAGCCAGGGTAGCCAGCCCCAGCATTTT. This codes for CATGSQGSQPQHF.

In DNA, the CDR3 is TGCGCCAGCAGCTCGGGGACGGCCGGTAATTCACCCCTCCACTTT. Its translation: CASSSGTAGNSPLHF. The rearrangement joins TRBV5-1 to TRBJ1-6; possibly TRBD1 for D (5 bases). The CDR3 covers 15 residues. The germline V and J ends were trimmed by 3 bases and 6 bases, with 13 bases remaining between them. CDR1 and CDR2 (germline): SGHRS, YFSETQ.

This chain uses TRBV12-3 or TRBV12-4 with TRBJ2-3, with 10 bases lining up with TRBD2. This CDR3 contains 16 residues. The trim removed 3 bases at V and 4 bases at J, leaving 7 bases unmatched. CDR3 region: CASSFASGGLADTQYF. The CDR3 nucleotides are TGTGCCAGCAGTTTTGCTAGCGGGGGACTCGCAGATACGCAGTATTTT.

This clonotype was observed a handful of times. The chain employs TRBV4-2 and TRBJ1-4; D gene unclear. CDR1 is LGHNA, CDR2 YNFKEQ, per germline. Trimming removed 0 bases at V and 5 bases at J, with 7 bases between. This CDR3 contains 14 residues. The CDR3 sequence: CASSQDQRNEKLFF. CDR3 sequence (DNA): TGTGCCAGCAGCCAAGATCAAAGGAATGAAAAACTGTTTTTT.

Ten or more counts support this clonotype. V usage is TRBV10-3 and J usage is TRBJ1-2, with 11 bases identical to TRBD1. The CDR3 contains 14 residues. Trimming took 7 bases from V and 8 from J; bases not matched to a gene: 9. CDR1 is ENHRY, CDR2 SYGVKD, per germline. The CDR3 sequence: CAITPGQGAGGYTF. The CDR3 coding sequence is TGTGCCATCACCCCCGGACAGGGGGCAGGGGGCTACACCTTC.

This chain joins TRBV7-9 and TRBJ1-1; 7 bases fit TRBD1. The V gene end was trimmed by 5 bases and the J gene end by 8 bases; junction bases not matched to a gene: 20. Germline V gene data show CDR1 as SEHNR and CDR2 as FQNEAQ (reference sequence). The length of the CDR3 is 17 residues. CDR3 sequence: CASSPRPGTALRREAFF. CDR3 coding DNA: TGTGCCAGCAGCCCACGGCCCGGGACAGCTTTGCGTCGGGAAGCTTTCTTT.

This clonotype was picked up many times. The genes are TRBV15 and TRBJ1-1; D gene unclear. There are 13 residues in the CDR3. Germline loops: CDR1 LNHNV, CDR2 YYDKDF (reference sequence). Trimming removed 1 base at V and 4 bases at J, with 7 bases between. Here the CDR3 DNA reads TGTGCCACCAGCAGAGTTTCCGGCACTGAAGCTTTCTTT. Residues: CATSRVSGTEAFF. Looking up the rest from reference TRBV15 and TRBJ1-1 gives the full variable domain: DAMVIQNPRYQVTQFGKPVTLSCSQTLNHNVMYWYQQKSSQAPKLLFHYYDKDFNNEADTPDNFQSRRPNTSFCFLDIRSPGLGDTAMYLCATSRVSGTEAFFGQGTRLTVV.

This clonotype was seen ten or more times. The V call is TRBV14, the J call TRBJ2-5; D ambiguous. The germline V and J ends were trimmed by 1 base and 7 bases, with 13 bases remaining between them. CDR1 and CDR2 (germline): SGHDN, FVKESK. This CDR3 comprises 14 residues. The CDR3, as DNA: TGTGCCAGCAGCCAAGGCCTGGGAATAGGGACCCAGTACTTC. This gives the protein CASSQGLGIGTQYF.

This clonotype was detected only a few times. The rearrangement uses TRBV3-1 and TRBJ1-5; no reliable D call. V lost 0 bases and J lost 3, with 9 bases in between. Germline assignment: CDR1 LGHDT and CDR2 YNNKEL (reference sequence). There are 15 residues in the CDR3. The CDR3 region has the DNA TGTGCCAGCAGCCAAGATCAACGAACCAATCAGCCCCAGCATTTT. It translates to CASSQDQRTNQPQHF.

The rearrangement uses TRBV7-2 and TRBJ1-1; D is perhaps TRBD1 (5 bases). CDR1 and CDR2 (germline): SGHTA, FQGNSA. This CDR3 is 17 amino acids long. V was cut by 7 bases and J by 2 bases, with 23 bases left in between. The CDR3 sequence is CASNINGGPPINTEAFF. CDR3 coding DNA: TGTGCCAGCAACATCAACGGGGGACCCCCCATAAACACTGAAGCTTTCTTT.